This T cell receptor beta chain was recovered during a study of blood T cell repertoires in COVID-19 (dated by TCRdb to about 2020). Concerning the study at large: Samples covering the acute and convalescent phases of COVID-19 were provided by collaborators in the United States, Italy and Spain. The prospective study material was composed of cDNA or gDNA derived from T cells, B-cell-depleted T cells, or PBMCs. Subjects who had been exposed to COVID-19, were actively infected with it, or had recovered from it provided the deeply sampled blood TCRbeta repertoires that made up the dataset. The repertoires were made available in a free public database intended to serve as a resource for research on the immune response to SARS-CoV-2. Samples came from the ongoing ImmuneRACE study (first 160 participants) plus 1,254 subjects from 6 global collaborators. The sample metadata nearly always contained a de-identified subject ID, COVID-19 status, age in years and sex. Where available, HLA class I and class II types were taken from metadata supplied by the sample provider and were not determined by assay-based typing. Results the study describes overall, beyond this receptor: Clinical and demographic metadata were provided uncurated, with the amount varying by source and participant.

A remark on this clone: Its target antigen remains unknown. No base qualities exist here, and no much larger clone lies one base off it.

The collaborating institutions used their own protocols to collect whole blood in K2EDTA tubes. For TCRbeta analysis, collaborators shipped samples in one of three forms: frozen whole blood, isolated PBMCs, or DNA extracted from either of those sample types. The germline V gene (reference sequence) yields SEHNR for CDR1 and FQNEAQ for CDR2. Unmatched junction bases come to 11, with V trimmed by 5 bases and J by 6 bases. Including the terminal cysteine and phenylalanine, the CDR3 comprises 16 residues. The entry retains the CDR3 DNA only, 48 bases that are in frame from base 1. TCRbeta CDR3 regions were amplified from genomic DNA by means of the immunoSEQ Assay, a bias-controlled multiplex PCR. On the authors' methods: The number of nucleated cells in each sample was estimated from the amplification of reference gene primers within the assay. Sequence reads were collapsed and filtered to measure the absolute abundance of every unique TCRbeta CDR3 rearrangement. For each sample, productive Simpson clonality was calculated as the square root of Simpson's diversity index over productive rearrangements. Held by TCRdb, this immuneACCESS table contains in-frame sequences only and omits some clones. Under half of the omission traces to an unresolved V gene where checked; the cause of the rest is unknown. From that table come the V and J calls and clone size; the DNA was used to work out D and trimming. The sample yields around 70,000 clones; 82% were counted once. Of the sample, just over 6.5% falls within the top ten clones.

This sequence originates from a man in his 60s with acute or convalescent COVID-19. The rearranged segments are TRBV7-9 and TRBJ2-2; 8 bases in the junction line up with TRBD1. Sequencing was done on a sample of peripheral blood. CDR3 reads: CASSHRTGIVAGELFF. The nucleotide sequence is TGTGCCAGCAGCCATCGGACAGGGATCGTCGCCGGGGAGCTGTTTTTT.